This T cell receptor beta chain comes out of a study of radiotherapy plus CTLA-4 blockade in lung cancer. The CDR3 extends over 12 amino acids. Trimming took off 8 bases at V and 5 bases at J, with 10 bases between the two ends. Germline V gene lookup returns CDR1 MNHEY and CDR2 SVGAGI. Data came from immunoSEQ multiplex PCR; TCRdb stores just in-frame clones and leaves some out. Of 55,000 or so clones listed, about 80% are singletons. The genes are TRBV6-5 and TRBJ2-1; no clear D gene. Sequences were derived from peripheral blood, sampled from a patient treated with radiotherapy plus ipilimumab. This TCR came from a human donor with non-small cell lung cancer whose response to radiotherapy plus ipilimumab could not be evaluated. The CDR3 DNA follows: TGTGCCAGCTATTCGGTCAACAATGAGCAGTTCTTC. This codes for CASYSVNNEQFF.